This TCR beta chain was profiled in a study of blood T cell repertoires in COVID-19. Study-wide background: Sources were T cells, B-cell-depleted T cells, or PBMCs; the material itself was cDNA or gDNA.

Original analysis: Researchers report that nucleated cell counts were estimated from reference gene primer amplification. The protocol was immunoSEQ multiplex PCR, while the TCRdb copy is restricted to in-frame clones and leaves out a portion. That table is the source of V, J and clone size, and D and trimming were worked out from the DNA. The sample shows 380,000 or so clones, more than 80% of them seen only once. Trimming cost V 4 bases and J 9 bases, with 17 bases left between them. This CDR3 spans 15 amino acids. Germline CDR1 SGDLS, CDR2 YYNGEE. The rearrangement joins TRBV9 to TRBJ1-6, with D possibly being TRBD1 (6 bases). This receptor was identified in a man aged 40-50 years with acute or convalescent COVID-19. The material sequenced was peripheral blood. As DNA, the CDR3 is TGTGCCAGCAGCCCAGATAGGGGGGGGCGTTCACCCCTCCACTTT. Its protein product is CASSPDRGGRSPLHF.